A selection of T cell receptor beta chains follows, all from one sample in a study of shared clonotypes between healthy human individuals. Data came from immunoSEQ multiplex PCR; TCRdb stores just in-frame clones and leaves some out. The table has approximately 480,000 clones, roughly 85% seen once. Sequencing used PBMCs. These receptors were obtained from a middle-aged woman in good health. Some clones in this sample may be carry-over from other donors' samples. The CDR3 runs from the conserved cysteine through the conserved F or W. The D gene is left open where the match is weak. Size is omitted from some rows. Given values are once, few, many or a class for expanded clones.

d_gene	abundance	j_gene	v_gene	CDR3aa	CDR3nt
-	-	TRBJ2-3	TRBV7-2	CASSLASGQDTQYF	TGTGCCAGCAGCTTAGCCAGCGGGCAAGATACGCAGTATTTT
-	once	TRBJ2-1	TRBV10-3	CAISGGMVNEQFF	TGTGCCATCAGTGGCGGGATGGTGAATGAGCAGTTCTTC
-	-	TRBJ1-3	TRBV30	CAWSVVGGSGNTIYF	TGTGCCTGGAGTGTAGTGGGTGGCTCTGGAAACACCATATATTTT
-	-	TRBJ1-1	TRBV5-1	CASSLGHLNEAFF	TGCGCCAGCAGCCTAGGACATCTAAATGAAGCTTTCTTT
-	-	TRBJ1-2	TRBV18	CASSPTVLHHRTNYGYTF	TGTGCCAGCTCACCAACCGTCCTTCACCATCGCACCAACTATGGCTACACCTTC
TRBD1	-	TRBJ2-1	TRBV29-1	CSVGQGAFNEQFF	TGCAGCGTTGGACAGGGGGCTTTCAATGAGCAGTTCTTC
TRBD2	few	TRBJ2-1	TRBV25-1	CASNLAGGRENEQFF	TGTGCCTCAAATTTAGCGGGAGGTAGGGAAAATGAGCAGTTCTTC
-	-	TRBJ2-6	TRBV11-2	CASSVGANVLTF	TGTGCCAGCAGCGTCGGGGCCAACGTCCTGACTTTC
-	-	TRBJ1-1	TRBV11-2	CASSLPGLGNTEAFF	TGTGCCAGCAGCTTACCGGGGCTTGGGAACACTGAAGCTTTCTTT
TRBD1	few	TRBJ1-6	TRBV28	CASNAGTGAESPLHF	TGTGCCAGCAACGCCGGGACAGGGGCCGAATCACCCCTCCACTTT
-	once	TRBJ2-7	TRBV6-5	CASSPRGSSNYEQYF	TGTGCCAGCAGCCCTCGAGGGTCCTCGAATTACGAGCAGTACTTC
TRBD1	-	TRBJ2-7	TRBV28	CASSSPRGSSYEQYF	TGTGCCAGCAGTTCCCCCAGGGGGAGCTCCTACGAGCAGTACTTC
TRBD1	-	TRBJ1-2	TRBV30	CAWSLQGNYGYTF	TGTGCCTGGAGTCTACAGGGGAACTATGGCTACACCTTC